This TCR beta chain was obtained from a study of cytomegalovirus exposure and HLA in healthy donors. Study-wide points: Cytomegalovirus-associated status was assigned to about 150 TCR beta chains. In an earlier analysis, about 87% or about 30%: the productive usage of most TCR beta V segments. In a later analysis, a genetic analysis reported fewer productive-TCR N-insertions in an Asian-associated ancestry cluster than the cohort average. As a later analysis revealed, most CMV-associated TCR beta chains appeared HLA-restricted.

As for this clone: Its target is unknown.

Germline CDR1 and CDR2: SGHNT and YYREEE (reference sequence). V was clipped by 5 bases and J by 8 bases; unmatched bases: 10. This CDR3 has 16 amino acids. The PCR made use of 60 Vbeta and 13 Jbeta primers. The data were produced by immunoSEQ multiplex PCR, yet TCRdb's version contains in-frame clones alone and is incomplete. The profile shows approximately 270,000 clones, roughly 80% of them singletons. The sequence came from a girl aged 2-15 years in good health and CMV-seronegative. The gene calls are TRBV5-4 and TRBJ1-6, with 10 bases lining up with TRBD1. The source material was PBMCs. CDR3 loop: CASSSTGTGAYSPLHF. DNA for the CDR3: TGTGCCAGCAGTTCAACCGGGACAGGGGCCTATTCACCCCTCCACTTT.